A selection of T cell receptor beta chains follows, all from one sample in a study of OX40 agonist ivuxolimab in advanced cancers. Here immunoSEQ multiplex PCR was the method, and the copy in TCRdb shows in-frame clones only, minus some. The sample comprises about 26,000 clones, roughly 80% of which are singletons, and approximately 12% rests with the top ten. The sequenced sample was CD4+ or CD8+ T cells sorted from blood, obtained in a trial of the OX40 agonist ivuxolimab. Every receptor here comes from an adult with an advanced solid tumor such as melanoma, head and neck, liver or kidney cancer. Each CDR3 is given with its conserved first and last residue. The D gene is left open where the match is weak. For some rows the clone size is stated as once, few or many, or as a class when expanded; others skip it.

d_call j_call v_call clone_size cdr3_nt cdr3_aa
. TRBJ1-1 TRBV9 . TGTGCCAGCAGCGTAGAACCGGGCACTGAAGCTTTCTTT CASSVEPGTEAFF
. TRBJ2-7 TRBV7-9 . TGTGCCAGCAGACGGAGCGATAGGGGGGCGAGCGGCGAGCAGTACTTC CASRRSDRGASGEQYF
. TRBJ2-5 TRBV4-2 . TGTGCCAGCAGCGAAGGGGTGTTCCAAGAGACCCAGTACTTC CASSEGVFQETQYF
TRBD1 TRBJ1-5 TRBV7-9 few TGTGCCAGCAGCTTAGACGGGACAGGGGGACGTCAGCCCCAGCATTTT CASSLDGTGGRQPQHF
. TRBJ2-2 TRBV13 . TGTGCCAGCAGCTTAGTAGGAGGAACCGGGGAGCTGTTTTTT CASSLVGGTGELFF
. TRBJ1-1 TRBV29-1 . TGCAGCGTTGCTACCGCTACTGAAGCTTTCTTT CSVATATEAFF
. TRBJ1-1 TRBV6-5 . TGTGCCAGCAGTTACACAGAGGGTCCGGGTGAAGCTTTCTTT CASSYTEGPGEAFF
. TRBJ1-6 TRBV19 . TGTGCCAGTAGTAGCAGGGATCTCTTGGGTGATTCACCCCTCCACTTT CASSSRDLLGDSPLHF
TRBD1 TRBJ1-5 TRBV6-1 . TGTGCCAGCAGTAGCTACAGGGGGAGCAATCAGCCCCAGCATTTT CASSSYRGSNQPQHF
TRBD2 TRBJ2-1 TRBV5-1 . TGCGCCAGCAGCTTGGTTAGCGGGGGGATACTCGACAATGAGCAGTTCTTC CASSLVSGGILDNEQFF
. TRBJ2-3 TRBV9 . TGTGCCAGCAAGGGACACTTTAGCACAGATACGCAGTATTTT CASKGHFSTDTQYF
. TRBJ2-2 TRBV23-1 . TGCGCCAGCAGTATTCCCCCCAAAGGAATGCAGGAGAACACCGGGGAGCTGTTTTTT CASSIPPKGMQENTGELFF
. TRBJ2-2 TRBV11-2 . TGTGCCAGCAGCTACCACACCGGGGAGCTTCGACAACTGTTTTTT CASSYHTGELRQLFF
. TRBJ1-4 TRBV19 . TGTGCCAGTAGCGTCTCTTACTGGGAAAAACTGTTTTTT CASSVSYWEKLFF
. TRBJ2-3 TRBV7-8 . TGTGCCAGCAGCTTACTCGTCTTAGACCCCGGGGACACAGATACGCAGTATTTT CASSLLVLDPGDTDTQYF
. TRBJ2-5 TRBV5-4 . TGTGCCAGCAGCCGAGGTCGCGGGTCGTGGGGAGAGACCCAGTACTTC CASSRGRGSWGETQYF
. TRBJ1-1 TRBV5-4 . TGTGCCAGCAGAACTGGGAGTACGGCTGAAGCTTTCTTT CASRTGSTAEAFF
TRBD1 TRBJ2-1 TRBV19 . TGTGCCAGTTCCGGGACAGAGGACAATGAGCAGTTCTTC CASSGTEDNEQFF
. TRBJ2-2 TRBV5-4 . TGTGCCAGCAGCTTGGATTGGGGGCTCGCGAACACCGGGGAGCTGTTTTTT CASSLDWGLANTGELFF
. TRBJ2-3 TRBV12-5 . TGTGCTAGTGGTTTGCCGCACACAGATACGCAGTATTTT CASGLPHTDTQYF
TRBD2 TRBJ2-7 TRBV7-6 . TGTGCCAGCAGCCCCAACAGCGGGGGCCAATACGAGCAGTACTTC CASSPNSGGQYEQYF
TRBD1 TRBJ1-2 TRBV10-2 . TGCGCCAGCACCACAGGGGGATACGGCGGCTACACCTTC CASTTGGYGGYTF
. TRBJ2-7 TRBV11-2 . TGTGCCAGCAGCTTAGATTGGAGCCACTACGAGCAGTACTTC CASSLDWSHYEQYF
. TRBJ1-5 TRBV21-1 . TGTGCCAGCAGCAAAGCTACAGGGTATAGCAATCAGCCCCAGCATTTT CASSKATGYSNQPQHF
TRBD2 TRBJ2-1 TRBV30 . TGTGCCTGGGCCGGGACTAGTAAAGTTGAGCAGTTCTTC CAWAGTSKVEQFF
. TRBJ2-3 TRBV4-2 . TGTGCCAGCAGCCCCCCAGGCCGTCCGGATACGCAGTATTTT CASSPPGRPDTQYF
. TRBJ1-1 TRBV5-4 few TGTGCCAGCTCCATAGGGGGAGGGGGGACTGAAGCTTTCTTT CASSIGGGGTEAFF
TRBD2 TRBJ2-1 TRBV7-9 . TGTGCCAGCAGCCGAACGGGCGGGGGGCCGTTTTACAATGAGCAGTTCTTC CASSRTGGGPFYNEQFF
TRBD1 TRBJ1-2 TRBV5-1 few TGCGCCAGCAGCTTAGACAGGGGGCTTGGCTACACCTTC CASSLDRGLGYTF